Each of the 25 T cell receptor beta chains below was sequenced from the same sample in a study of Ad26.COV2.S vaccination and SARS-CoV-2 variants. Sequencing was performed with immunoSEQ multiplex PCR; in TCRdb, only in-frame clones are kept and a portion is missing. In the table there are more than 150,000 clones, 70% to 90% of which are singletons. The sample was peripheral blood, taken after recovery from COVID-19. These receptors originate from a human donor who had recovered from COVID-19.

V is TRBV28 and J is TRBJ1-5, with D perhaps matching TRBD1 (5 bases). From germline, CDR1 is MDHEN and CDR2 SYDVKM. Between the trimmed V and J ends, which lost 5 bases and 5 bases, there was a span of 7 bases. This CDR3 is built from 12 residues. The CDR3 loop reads CASSRRDQPQHF. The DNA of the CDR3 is TGTGCCAGCAGTCGCAGGGATCAGCCCCAGCATTTT.

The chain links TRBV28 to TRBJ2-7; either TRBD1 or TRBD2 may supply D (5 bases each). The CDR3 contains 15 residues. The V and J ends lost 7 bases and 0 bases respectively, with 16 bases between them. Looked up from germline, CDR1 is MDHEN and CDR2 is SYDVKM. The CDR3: CASKSGRDASYEQYF. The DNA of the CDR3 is TGTGCCAGCAAATCGGGCCGGGACGCCTCCTACGAGCAGTACTTC.

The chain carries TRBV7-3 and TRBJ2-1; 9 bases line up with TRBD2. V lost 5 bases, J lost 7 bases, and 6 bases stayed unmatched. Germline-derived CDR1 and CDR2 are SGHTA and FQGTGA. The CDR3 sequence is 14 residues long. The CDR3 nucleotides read TGTGCCAGCAGCCTCGGGACTAGCAGTAATGAGCAGTTCTTC. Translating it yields CASSLGTSSNEQFF.

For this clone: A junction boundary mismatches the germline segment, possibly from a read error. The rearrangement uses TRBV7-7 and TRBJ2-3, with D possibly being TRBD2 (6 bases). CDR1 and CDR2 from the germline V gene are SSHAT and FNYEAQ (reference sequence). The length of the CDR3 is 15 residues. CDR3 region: CASSLAAGKFDTQYF. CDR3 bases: TGTGCTAGCAGCTTAGCGGCAGGGAAGTTCGATACGCAGTATTTT.

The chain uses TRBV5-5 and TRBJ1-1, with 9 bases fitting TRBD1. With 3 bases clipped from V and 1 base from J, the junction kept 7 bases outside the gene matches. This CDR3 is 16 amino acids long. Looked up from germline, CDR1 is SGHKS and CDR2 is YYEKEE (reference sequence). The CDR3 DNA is TGTGCCAGCAGCTACGCGACAGGGGGGTGGAACACTGAAGCTTTCTTT. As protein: CASSYATGGWNTEAFF.

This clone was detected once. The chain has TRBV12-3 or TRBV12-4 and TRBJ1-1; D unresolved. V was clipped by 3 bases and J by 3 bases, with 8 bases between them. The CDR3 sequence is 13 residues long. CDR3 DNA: TGTGCCAGCAGTTTCCGACGGGACACTGAAGCTTTCTTT. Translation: CASSFRRDTEAFF.

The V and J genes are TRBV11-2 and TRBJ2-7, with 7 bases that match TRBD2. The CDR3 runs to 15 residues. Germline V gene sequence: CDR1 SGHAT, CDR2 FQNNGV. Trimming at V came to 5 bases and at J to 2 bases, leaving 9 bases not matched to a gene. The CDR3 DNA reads TGTGCCAGCAGCGAGGGCGGGAGCGGTCCCTACGAGCAGTACTTC. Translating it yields CASSEGGSGPYEQYF.

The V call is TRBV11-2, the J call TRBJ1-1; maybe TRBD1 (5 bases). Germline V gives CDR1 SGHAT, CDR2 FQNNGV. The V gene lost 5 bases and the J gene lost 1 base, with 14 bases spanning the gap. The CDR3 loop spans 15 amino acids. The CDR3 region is CASSPPGAGNTEAFF. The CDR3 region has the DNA TGTGCCAGCAGCCCACCCGGGGCAGGGAACACTGAAGCTTTCTTT.

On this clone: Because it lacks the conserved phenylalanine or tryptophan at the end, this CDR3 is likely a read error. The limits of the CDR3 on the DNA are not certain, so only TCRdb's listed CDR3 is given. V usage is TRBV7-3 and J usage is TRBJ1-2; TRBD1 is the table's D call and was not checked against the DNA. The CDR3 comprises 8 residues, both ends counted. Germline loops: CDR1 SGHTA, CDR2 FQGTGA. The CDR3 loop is CASSQTGA.

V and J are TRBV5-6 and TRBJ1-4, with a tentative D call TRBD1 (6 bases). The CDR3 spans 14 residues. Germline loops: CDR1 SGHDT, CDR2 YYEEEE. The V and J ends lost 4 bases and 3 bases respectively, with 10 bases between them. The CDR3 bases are TGTGCCAGCAGCGTTGGGGGCGCTAATGAAAAACTGTTTTTT. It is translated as CASSVGGANEKLFF.

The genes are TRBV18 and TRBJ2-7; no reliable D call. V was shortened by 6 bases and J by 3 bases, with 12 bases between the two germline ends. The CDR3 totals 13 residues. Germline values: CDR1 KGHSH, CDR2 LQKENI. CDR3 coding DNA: TGTGCCAGCTCCCCGCATAAAGACTACGAGCAGTACTTC. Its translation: CASSPHKDYEQYF.

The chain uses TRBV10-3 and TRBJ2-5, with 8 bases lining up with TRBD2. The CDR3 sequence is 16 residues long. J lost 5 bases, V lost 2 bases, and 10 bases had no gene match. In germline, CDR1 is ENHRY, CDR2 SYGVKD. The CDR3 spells CAISEPRRGASETQYF. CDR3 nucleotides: TGTGCCATCAGTGAGCCGCGGCGGGGGGCCAGTGAGACCCAGTACTTC.

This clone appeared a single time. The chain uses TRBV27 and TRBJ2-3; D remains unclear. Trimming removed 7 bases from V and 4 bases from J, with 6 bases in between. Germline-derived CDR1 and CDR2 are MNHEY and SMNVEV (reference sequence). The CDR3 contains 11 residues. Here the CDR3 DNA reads TGTGCCAGCAAGGTCTCAGATACGCAGTATTTT. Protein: CASKVSDTQYF.

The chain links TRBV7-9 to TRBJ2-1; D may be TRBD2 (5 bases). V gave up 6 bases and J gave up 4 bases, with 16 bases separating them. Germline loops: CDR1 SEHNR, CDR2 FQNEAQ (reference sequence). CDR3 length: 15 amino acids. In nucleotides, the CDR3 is TGTGCCAGCAGTCCCTATCGGGCGGGTTACAATGAGCAGTTCTTC. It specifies CASSPYRAGYNEQFF.

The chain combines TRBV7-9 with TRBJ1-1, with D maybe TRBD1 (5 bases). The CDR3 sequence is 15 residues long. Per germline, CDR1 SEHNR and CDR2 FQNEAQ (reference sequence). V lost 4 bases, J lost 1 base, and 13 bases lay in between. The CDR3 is CASSSRAGRNTEAFF. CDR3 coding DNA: TGTGCCAGCAGCTCCCGGGCAGGGAGGAACACTGAAGCTTTCTTT.

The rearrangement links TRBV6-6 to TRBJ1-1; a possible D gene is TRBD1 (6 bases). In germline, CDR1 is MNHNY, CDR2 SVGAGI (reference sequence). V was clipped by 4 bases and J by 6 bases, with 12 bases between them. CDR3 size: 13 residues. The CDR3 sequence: CASSSIGTSEAFF. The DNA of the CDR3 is TGTGCCAGCAGTTCGATCGGGACATCTGAAGCTTTCTTT.

Here the CDR3 reads CASSEVGLAGNEQFF. CDR3 nucleotides: TGTGCCAGCAGTGAAGTTGGACTAGCGGGGAATGAGCAGTTCTTC. The V and J genes are TRBV25-1 and TRBJ2-1; 12 bases are a match to TRBD2. CDR3 length: 15 residues. Germline trimming cut 2 bases from V and 7 bases from J; bases unmatched to any gene: 3. Germline CDR1 reads MGHDK; CDR2 reads SYGVNS.

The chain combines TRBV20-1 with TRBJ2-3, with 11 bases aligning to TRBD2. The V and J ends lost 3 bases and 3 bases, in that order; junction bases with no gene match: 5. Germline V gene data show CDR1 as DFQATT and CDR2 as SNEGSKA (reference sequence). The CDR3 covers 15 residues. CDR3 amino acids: CSASLSGRATDTQYF. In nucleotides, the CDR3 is TGCAGTGCTAGTCTTAGCGGGAGGGCGACAGATACGCAGTATTTT.

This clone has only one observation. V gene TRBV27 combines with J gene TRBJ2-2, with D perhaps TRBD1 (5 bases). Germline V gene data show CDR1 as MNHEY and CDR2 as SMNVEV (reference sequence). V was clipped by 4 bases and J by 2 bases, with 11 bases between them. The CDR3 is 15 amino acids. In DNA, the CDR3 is TGTGCCAGCAGTTCCAGGGTAGTCAACACCGGGGAGCTGTTTTTT. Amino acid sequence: CASSSRVVNTGELFF.

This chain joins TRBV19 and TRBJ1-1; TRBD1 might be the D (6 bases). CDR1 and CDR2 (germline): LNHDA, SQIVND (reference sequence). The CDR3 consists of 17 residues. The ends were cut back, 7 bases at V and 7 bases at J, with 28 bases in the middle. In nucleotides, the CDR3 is TGTGCCAGTATCGGTGAAGGAGAAAACAGGGTCCAAATTGAAGCTTTCTTT. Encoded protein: CASIGEGENRVQIEAFF.

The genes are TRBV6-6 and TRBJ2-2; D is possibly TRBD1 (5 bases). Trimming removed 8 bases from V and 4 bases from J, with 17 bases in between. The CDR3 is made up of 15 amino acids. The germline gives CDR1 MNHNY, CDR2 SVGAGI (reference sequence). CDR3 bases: TGTGCCAGCCTCTCCCATCGAAGGGGCACCGGGGAGCTGTTTTTT. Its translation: CASLSHRRGTGELFF.

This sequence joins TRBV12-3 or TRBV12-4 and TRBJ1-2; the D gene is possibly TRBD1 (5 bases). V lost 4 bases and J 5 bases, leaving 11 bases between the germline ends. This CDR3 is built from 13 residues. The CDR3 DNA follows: TGTGCCAGCAGTTCCCAGGGTGTTTATGGCTACACCTTC. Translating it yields CASSSQGVYGYTF.

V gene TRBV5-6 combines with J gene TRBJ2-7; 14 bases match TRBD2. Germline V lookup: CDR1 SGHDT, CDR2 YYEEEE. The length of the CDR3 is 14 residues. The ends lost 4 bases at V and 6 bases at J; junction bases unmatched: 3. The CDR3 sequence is CASSVGLAGGEQYF. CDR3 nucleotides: TGTGCCAGCAGCGTCGGACTAGCGGGAGGCGAGCAGTACTTC.

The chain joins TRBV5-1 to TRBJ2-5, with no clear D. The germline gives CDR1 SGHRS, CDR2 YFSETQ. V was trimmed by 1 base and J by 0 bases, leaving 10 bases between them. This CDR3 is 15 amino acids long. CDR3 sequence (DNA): TGCGCCAGCAGCTTGAGTAGCCCATACCAAGAGACCCAGTACTTC. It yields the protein CASSLSSPYQETQYF.

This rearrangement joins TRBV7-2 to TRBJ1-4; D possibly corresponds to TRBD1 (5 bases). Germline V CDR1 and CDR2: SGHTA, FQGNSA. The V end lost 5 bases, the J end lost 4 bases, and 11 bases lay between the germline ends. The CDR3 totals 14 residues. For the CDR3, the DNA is TGTGCCAGCAGCCAGACAGTTCTTAATGAAAAACTGTTTTTT. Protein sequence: CASSQTVLNEKLFF.